The clone carrying this T cell receptor beta chain was seen more than once but under ten times. The data belong to a study of T-cell reconstitution after alpha-beta-depleted transplantation in children. Preparation of the TCRbeta library used unique molecular identifiers. Using its own MiXCR run on the PCR reads, TCRdb lists one record per CDR3 protein. The sample has hundreds of thousands of distinct CDR3 sequences, roughly 17% seen once. The V end lost 6 bases, the J end lost 1 base, and 12 bases lay between the germline ends. This CDR3 is built from 13 residues. Germline V gene lookup returns CDR1 DFQATT and CDR2 SNEGSKA (reference sequence).

The chain is built from TRBV20-1 and TRBJ2-5; the D gene is possibly TRBD1 (6 bases). The source material was PBMCs from the stem cell graft donor, sampled from the stem cell graft. The origin of this receptor is a human donor who donated a stem cell graft to a child with acute myeloid leukemia. The CDR3 reads CSARRTVQETQYF. The CDR3 region has the DNA TGCAGTGCGCGCCGGACAGTCCAAGAGACCCAGTACTTC.